Listed here are 24 T cell receptor beta chains from one sample, sequenced in a study of blood T cell repertoires in COVID-19. Produced via immunoSEQ multiplex PCR; TCRdb's table is partial and in-frame only. The data contain 150,000 to 200,000 clones, roughly 84% of them singletons. The specimen was PBMCs or T cells enriched from blood (not recorded which). These receptors were obtained from a man aged 55 to 69 who had recovered from COVID-19.

The V call is TRBV15, the J call TRBJ1-5, with D unclear. The CDR3 has 14 residues. Trimming removed 1 base from V and 2 bases from J, with 6 bases in between. Germline assignment: CDR1 LNHNV and CDR2 YYDKDF (reference sequence). As DNA, the CDR3 is TGTGCCACCAGCAGAGGAGGCCGCAATCAGCCCCAGCATTTT. It is translated as CATSRGGRNQPQHF.

V usage is TRBV7-3 and J usage is TRBJ2-3; 16 bases align to TRBD2. The CDR3 extends over 17 amino acids. The V and J ends lost 5 bases and 5 bases, in that order; junction bases with no gene match: 7. The V gene's germline CDR1 is SGHTA and CDR2 FQGTGA. The CDR3 region is CASSPAGLAGGLDTQYF. The CDR3 DNA reads as TGTGCCAGCAGCCCGGCGGGACTAGCGGGGGGGCTAGATACGCAGTATTTT.

The chain uses TRBV5-1 and TRBJ2-2; no clear D gene. The germline V gene has CDR1 SGHRS and CDR2 YFSETQ. The CDR3 has 13 amino acids. V lost 2 bases and J 5 bases, leaving 7 bases between the germline ends. CDR3 region: CASSLATTGELFF. CDR3 coding DNA: TGCGCCAGCAGCTTAGCGACTACCGGGGAGCTGTTTTTT.

This chain uses TRBV5-4 with TRBJ1-5, with 7 bases that match TRBD1. Germline CDR1 and CDR2: SGHNT and YYREEE (reference sequence). This CDR3 has 17 amino acids. The ends lost 0 bases at V and 4 bases at J; junction bases unmatched: 10. The CDR3 region is CASSLGGQARGNQPQHF. CDR3 DNA: TGTGCCAGCAGCTTGGGCGGACAGGCTCGAGGTAATCAGCCCCAGCATTTT.

In this sample, this clone turned up a few times. The V call is TRBV14, the J call TRBJ2-7; TRBD1 might be the D (6 bases). The germline V and J ends were trimmed by 4 bases and 9 bases, with 22 bases remaining between them. Germline values: CDR1 SGHDN, CDR2 FVKESK. There are 15 residues in the CDR3. CDR3 in amino acids: CASSPRGISVRGQYF. In nucleotides, the CDR3 is TGTGCCAGCAGCCCTAGGGGGATTTCTGTACGTGGGCAGTACTTC.

The chain recombines TRBV29-1 with TRBJ1-3, with D maybe TRBD1 (6 bases). V was cut by 6 bases and J by 4 bases, with 13 bases left in between. The CDR3 extends over 13 amino acids. Looked up from germline, CDR1 is SQVTM and CDR2 is ANQGSEA. The CDR3 region is CSVARGAGNTIYF. In DNA, the CDR3 is TGCAGCGTCGCCAGGGGAGCCGGAAACACCATATATTTT.

V and J are TRBV11-2 and TRBJ1-5; D possibly corresponds to TRBD1 (6 bases). CDR3 length: 14 amino acids. Germline values: CDR1 SGHAT, CDR2 FQNNGV. Trimming removed 2 bases from V and 10 bases from J, with 15 bases in between. CDR3 protein: CASSLRQESGPQHF. CDR3 sequence (DNA): TGTGCCAGCAGCTTACGACAGGAATCAGGCCCCCAGCATTTT.

This chain joins TRBV9 and TRBJ2-2; a weak D match, TRBD2 (6 bases). The CDR3 sequence is 15 residues long. The V end lost 0 bases, the J end lost 4 bases, and 10 bases lay between the germline ends. Germline loops: CDR1 SGDLS, CDR2 YYNGEE. The CDR3 nucleotides read TGTGCCAGCAGCGTAGAGCTGGAGGGCACCGGGGAGCTGTTTTTT. It is translated as CASSVELEGTGELFF. Full variable domain (outside the CDR3, taken from reference TRBV9 and TRBJ2-2): DSGVTQTPKHLITATGQRVTLRCSPRSGDLSVYWYQQSLDQGLQFLIQYYNGEERAKGNILERFSAQQFPDLHSELNLSSLELGDSALYFCASSVELEGTGELFFGEGSRLTVL.

The V and J genes are TRBV7-6 and TRBJ1-3; D is undetermined. Trimming took 5 bases from V and 2 from J, leaving 19 bases between them. The CDR3 is 17 residues long. Germline V gene lookup returns CDR1 SGHVS and CDR2 FNYEAQ. The CDR3 protein is CASSRYLSGAPGNTIYF. CDR3 nucleotides: TGTGCCAGCAGCCGCTACTTAAGTGGAGCCCCTGGAAACACCATATATTTT. Together with reference TRBV7-6 and TRBJ1-3, the CDR3 gives the full variable domain: GAGVSQSPRYKVTKRGQDVALRCDPISGHVSLYWYRQALGQGPEFLTYFNYEAQQDKSGLPNDRFSAERPEGSISTLTIQRTEQRDSAMYRCASSRYLSGAPGNTIYFGEGSWLTVV.

The J gene is TRBJ2-2, the V gene TRBV14; 12 bases fit TRBD2. Trimming cost V 6 bases and J 4 bases; bases outside gene matches: 6. Germline lookup yields CDR1 SGHDN and CDR2 FVKESK. CDR3 length equals 16 residues. As DNA, the CDR3 is TGTGCCAGCAGGACGACTAGCGGGGGTTCCACCGGGGAGCTGTTTTTT. Translating it yields CASRTTSGGSTGELFF. Full variable domain (remainder filled in from reference TRBV14 and TRBJ2-2): EAGVTQFPSHSVIEKGQTVTLRCDPISGHDNLYWYRRVMGKEIKFLLHFVKESKQDESGMPNNRFLAERTGGTYSTLKVQPAELEDSGVYFCASRTTSGGSTGELFFGEGSRLTVL.

The genes are TRBV5-1 and TRBJ1-3; 10 positions agree with TRBD1. Germline lookup yields CDR1 SGHRS and CDR2 YFSETQ. This CDR3 is 13 amino acids long. V shed 7 bases, J shed 4 bases, and the junction held 2 bases outside the gene matches. In DNA, the CDR3 is TGCGCCAGCCGGGACAGGGGCGGAAACACCATATATTTT. Encoded protein: CASRDRGGNTIYF.

The rearrangement links TRBV6-2 or TRBV6-3 to TRBJ1-1, with 10 bases identical to TRBD1. The length of the CDR3 is 16 residues. CDR1 MNHEY and CDR2 SVGEGT come from the germline V gene. The trim removed 2 bases at V and 4 bases at J, leaving 7 bases unmatched. CDR3 nucleotides: TGTGCCAGCAGTTACGCCGGGACAGGGGTCATCACTGAAGCTTTCTTT. Protein sequence: CASSYAGTGVITEAFF.

CDR3 amino acids: CASSLTTRTSGSADTQYF. CDR3 nucleotide sequence: TGCGCCAGCAGCTTGACCACACGGACTAGCGGGAGCGCAGATACGCAGTATTTT. This chain connects TRBV5-1 to TRBJ2-3, with 13 nucleotides matching TRBD2. CDR3 length equals 18 residues. V was clipped by 1 base and J by 4 bases; unmatched bases: 9. CDR1 SGHRS and CDR2 YFSETQ come from the germline V gene.

The CDR3 sequence is CSAQGITYNEQFF. The CDR3, as DNA: TGCAGCGCCCAGGGGATTACCTACAATGAGCAGTTCTTC. J is TRBJ2-1 and V is TRBV29-1; TRBD1 is a possible D gene (6 bases). Trimming cost V 7 bases and J 2 bases, with 12 bases left between them. Germline V gene lookup returns CDR1 SQVTM and CDR2 ANQGSEA. CDR3 length: 13 residues.

V usage is TRBV9 and J usage is TRBJ2-7; the match to TRBD2 covers 11 bases. The CDR3 covers 14 residues. The trim removed 4 bases at V and 4 bases at J, leaving 4 bases unmatched. The germline V gene has CDR1 SGDLS and CDR2 YYNGEE. The CDR3 DNA follows: TGTGCCAGCAGCCTAGTAGCGGGAGGGTACGAGCAGTACTTC. Translated, it gives CASSLVAGGYEQYF.

This chain joins TRBV5-1 and TRBJ1-3; D is perhaps TRBD1 (6 bases). The germline CDR1 and CDR2 sequences are SGHRS and YFSETQ. The V end was cut by 3 bases, the J end by 0 bases, with 13 bases between. This CDR3 comprises 16 residues. The CDR3 DNA reads TGCGCCAGCAGCTCGGGACATGCCAACTCTGGAAACACCATATATTTT. It codes for CASSSGHANSGNTIYF.

This chain uses TRBV7-9 with TRBJ2-3; 7 positions agree with TRBD2. Unmatched junction bases numbered 8, after V lost 6 bases and J lost 2 bases. In germline, CDR1 is SEHNR, CDR2 FQNEAQ (reference sequence). This CDR3 comprises 15 residues. CDR3 amino acids: CASSSSSGNTDTQYF. CDR3 in DNA: TGTGCCAGCAGTTCCTCTAGCGGAAACACAGATACGCAGTATTTT.

The chain joins TRBV10-3 to TRBJ1-3; 11 bases line up with TRBD1. Unmatched junction bases numbered 9, after V lost 9 bases and J lost 2 bases. The CDR3 contains 16 residues. Germline V gene sequence: CDR1 ENHRY, CDR2 SYGVKD. The CDR3 sequence is CAIRLGQGGAGNTIYF. CDR3 nucleotides: TGTGCCATTCGCCTGGGACAGGGGGGAGCTGGAAACACCATATATTTT.

This chain uses TRBV14 with TRBJ2-7; D perhaps matches TRBD1 (7 bases). This CDR3 is built from 16 residues. CDR1 is SGHDN and CDR2 is FVKESK in the germline V gene. V was clipped by 5 bases and J by 0 bases, with 17 bases between them. CDR3: CASSFRQGLFSYEQYF. As DNA, the CDR3 is TGTGCCAGCAGCTTCCGACAGGGACTCTTCTCCTACGAGCAGTACTTC.

V and J are TRBV14 and TRBJ2-7; maybe TRBD2 (5 bases). V was shortened by 2 bases and J by 0 bases, with 11 bases between the two germline ends. Germline V gene lookup returns CDR1 SGHDN and CDR2 FVKESK. CDR3 length: 15 amino acids. Here the CDR3 reads CASSQQVGSSYEQYF. Written as DNA, the CDR3 is TGTGCCAGCAGCCAACAAGTTGGGAGCTCCTACGAGCAGTACTTC.

The chain combines TRBV29-1 with TRBJ2-5; D might be TRBD2 (6 bases). Germline V gene sequence: CDR1 SQVTM, CDR2 ANQGSEA. CDR3 length equals 13 residues. The germline V and J ends were trimmed by 4 bases and 3 bases, with 12 bases remaining between them. For the CDR3, the DNA is TGCAGCGTTGCGGCCCAGCGGGAAGAGACCCAGTACTTC. This gives the protein CSVAAQREETQYF.

The chain has TRBV5-8 and TRBJ1-1; 8 nucleotides agree with TRBD1. Per germline, CDR1 SGHTS and CDR2 YDEGEE. The CDR3 has 15 residues. V trimming: 4 bases; J trimming: 1 base; junction bases outside the gene matches: 6. CDR3 loop: CASSPDREENTEAFF. In DNA form, the CDR3 reads TGTGCCAGCAGCCCGGACAGGGAAGAGAACACTGAAGCTTTCTTT.

The chain uses TRBV7-8 and TRBJ1-1, with 8 bases fitting TRBD1. V shed 5 bases and J 1 base; nucleotides not matched to a gene: 6. The CDR3 is 15 residues long. The germline V gene has CDR1 SGHVS and CDR2 FQNEAQ. The CDR3 protein is CASSVLGQGNTEAFF. For the CDR3, the DNA is TGTGCCAGCAGCGTCCTTGGACAGGGGAACACTGAAGCTTTCTTT.

The genes are TRBV19 and TRBJ2-7; D is uncertain. The CDR3 is made up of 10 amino acids. The germline V gene has CDR1 LNHDA and CDR2 SQIVND (reference sequence). V gave up 11 bases and J gave up 9 bases, with 14 bases separating them. In DNA, the CDR3 is TGTGCCGGCTGGCTACGAGGGCAGTACTTC. Its protein is CAGWLRGQYF.